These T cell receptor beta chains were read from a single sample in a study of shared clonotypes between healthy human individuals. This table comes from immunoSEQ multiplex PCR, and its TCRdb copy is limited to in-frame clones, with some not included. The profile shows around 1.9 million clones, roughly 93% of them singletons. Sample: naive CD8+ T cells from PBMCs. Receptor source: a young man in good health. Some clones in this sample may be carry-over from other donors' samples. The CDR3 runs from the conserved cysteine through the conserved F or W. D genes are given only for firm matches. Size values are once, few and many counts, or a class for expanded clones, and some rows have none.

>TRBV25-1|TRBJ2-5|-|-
TGTGCCAGCAGTGAAGGTGGACAGCTCCAAGAGACCCAGTACTTC
CASSEGGQLQETQYF
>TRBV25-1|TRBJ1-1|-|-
TGTGCCAGCAGTCAACAGGGTGGCACTGAAGCTTTCTTT
CASSQQGGTEAFF
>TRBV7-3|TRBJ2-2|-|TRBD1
TGTGCCAGCAGCTCTACAGGGACAGGGAAAGCCGGGGAGCTGTTTTTT
CASSSTGTGKAGELFF
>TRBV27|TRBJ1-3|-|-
TGTGCCAGCAGTTTATCCAGGTCGGGAAACACCATATATTTT
CASSLSRSGNTIYF
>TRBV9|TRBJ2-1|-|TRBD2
TGTGCCAGCAGCGAAACCCTCCGGACTAGCGGATACAATGAGCAGTTCTTC
CASSETLRTSGYNEQFF
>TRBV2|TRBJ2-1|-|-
TGTGCCAGCAGTGCGTGGGACAATGAGCAGTTCTTC
CASSAWDNEQFF
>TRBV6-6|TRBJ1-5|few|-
TGTGCCAGCAGTTACACAGGAGGAGGCAATCAGCCCCAGCATTTT
CASSYTGGGNQPQHF
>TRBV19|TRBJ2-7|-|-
TGTGCCAGTAGTATAAGTCTTGAGGGTCCCTACGAGCAGTACTTC
CASSISLEGPYEQYF
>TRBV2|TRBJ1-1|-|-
TGTGCAAGGAGGGTGGGCAGGGCCACTGAAGCTTTCTTT
CARRVGRATEAFF
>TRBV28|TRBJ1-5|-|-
TGTGCCAGCAGACCTTCGCACAATCAGCCCCAGCATTTT
CASRPSHNQPQHF
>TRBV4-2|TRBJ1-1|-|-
TGTGCCAGCAGCCAAGATTGGATGGGCAGGGCGGAGGAGAACACTGAAGCTTTCTTT
CASSQDWMGRAEENTEAFF
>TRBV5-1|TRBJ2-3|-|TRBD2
TGCGCCAGCAGCTTAATAGCGGGTAGCACAGATACGCAGTATTTT
CASSLIAGSTDTQYF
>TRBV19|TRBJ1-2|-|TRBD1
TGTGCCAGTGCAGGGGGCTTTGCTGGCTACACCTTC
CASAGGFAGYTF
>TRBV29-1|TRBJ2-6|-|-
TGCAGCGTATGGGGGAACGGGGCCAACGTCCTGACTTTC
CSVWGNGANVLTF
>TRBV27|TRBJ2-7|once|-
TGTGCCAGCAGTCTTGTCCCATTATCGCAGGGCTACGAGCAGTACTTC
CASSLVPLSQGYEQYF
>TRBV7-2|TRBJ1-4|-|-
TGTGCCAGCAGCTTAGCTGCAACTAATGAAAAACTGTTTTTT
CASSLAATNEKLFF
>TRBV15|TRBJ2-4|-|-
TGTGCCACCAGCAGAGATTATTCGGTCCTAGCCAAAAACATTCAGTACTTC
CATSRDYSVLAKNIQYF
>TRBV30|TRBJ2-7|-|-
TGTGCCTGGAGTGGAATAGCGGCCTCCTACGAGCAGTACTTC
CAWSGIAASYEQYF
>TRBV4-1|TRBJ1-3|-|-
TGCGCCAGCAGCCTCGAAAGCCTGGTCATCTTCTCTGGAAACACCATATATTTT
CASSLESLVIFSGNTIYF
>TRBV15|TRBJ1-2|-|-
TGTGCCACCAGCAGAGGTTTTGCCCGGCAGAACTATGGCTACACCTTC
CATSRGFARQNYGYTF
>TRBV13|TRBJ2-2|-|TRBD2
TGTGCCAGCAGCTTAAAACTAGCGGGACACGGGGAGCTGTTTTTT
CASSLKLAGHGELFF
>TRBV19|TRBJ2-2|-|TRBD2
TGTGCCAGTGTGCCGGGGAGCGGGGTCAACACCGGGGAGCTGTTTTTT
CASVPGSGVNTGELFF
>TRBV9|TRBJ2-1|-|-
TGTGCCAGCAGCGAGGGGCTAGAACATGAGCAGTTCTTC
CASSEGLEHEQFF
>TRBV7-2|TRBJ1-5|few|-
TGTGCCAGCAGCTTAGCGGTCCATAGCAATCAGCCCCAGCATTTT
CASSLAVHSNQPQHF
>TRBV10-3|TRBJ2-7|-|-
TGTGCCATGAGGTCGGACGGATTTTACGAGCAGTACTTC
CAMRSDGFYEQYF
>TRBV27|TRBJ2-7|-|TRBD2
TGTGCCAGCAGTTTAAGCCCCCTGGCCTTAGCGGGAGGGCGCGAGCAGTACTTC
CASSLSPLALAGGREQYF
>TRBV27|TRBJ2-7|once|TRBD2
TGTGCCAGCAGTTTACTGGGCGGGAGGGTGCTCTACGAGCAGTACTTC
CASSLLGGRVLYEQYF
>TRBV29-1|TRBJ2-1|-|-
TGCAGCATAAGCGGAGTTCCCCCTCCAAGCTCCTACAATGAGCAGTTCTTC
CSISGVPPPSSYNEQFF
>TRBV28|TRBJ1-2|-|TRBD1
TGTGCCAGCAGCATGACTACGACTACAGGGGTAGGCTACACCTTC
CASSMTTTTGVGYTF
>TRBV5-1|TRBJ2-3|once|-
TGCGCCAGCACCAAACCGGACCGCTCCACAGATACGCAGTATTTT
CASTKPDRSTDTQYF
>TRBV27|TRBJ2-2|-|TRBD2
TGTGCCAGCATCGGACTAGGAGCCGGGGAGCTGTTTTTT
CASIGLGAGELFF
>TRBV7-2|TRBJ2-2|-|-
TGTGCCAGCAGCCCGGACTGGAGGACCGGGGAGCTGTTTTTT
CASSPDWRTGELFF
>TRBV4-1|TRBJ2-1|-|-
TGCGCCAGCAGTCAGACTATAGGGGCCTCGGATGAGCAGTTCTTC
CASSQTIGASDEQFF
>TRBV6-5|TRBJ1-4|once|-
TGTGCCAGCCGAGGCTCGAGCTTGGTTGAAAAACTGTTTTTT
CASRGSSLVEKLFF
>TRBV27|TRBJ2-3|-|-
TGTGCCAGCAGTTTGGGGACTGGCACAGATACGCAGTATTTT
CASSLGTGTDTQYF
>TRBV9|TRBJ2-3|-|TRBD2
TGTGCCAGCAGCGTAGCGGCTAGCGGGAGCACAGATACGCAGTATTTT
CASSVAASGSTDTQYF
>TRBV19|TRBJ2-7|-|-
TGTGCCAGTAGTCCCGTAGCGGCCCACTACGAGCAGTACTTC
CASSPVAAHYEQYF
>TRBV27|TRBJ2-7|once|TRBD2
TGTGCCAGTAGTGTAGCGGGGGCGTACGAGCAGTACTTC
CASSVAGAYEQYF
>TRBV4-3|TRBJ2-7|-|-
TGCGCCAGCAGCCAAGGGGCCGGGGCTGGTTACGAGCAGTACTTC
CASSQGAGAGYEQYF
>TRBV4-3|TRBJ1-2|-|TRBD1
TGCGCCAGCAGCCAAGAACAGGGGGAGAATTATGGCTACACCTTC
CASSQEQGENYGYTF
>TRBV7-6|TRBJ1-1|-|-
TGTGCCAGCAGCTTAGGAGGGGGAGACACTGAAGCTTTCTTT
CASSLGGGDTEAFF
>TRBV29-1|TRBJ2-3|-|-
TGCAGCGTCGAAGTGGGGGACCTCACAGATACGCAGTATTTT
CSVEVGDLTDTQYF
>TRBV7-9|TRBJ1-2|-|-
TGTGCCAGCAGCCCGGAGGTGAGAAACTATGGCTACACCTTC
CASSPEVRNYGYTF
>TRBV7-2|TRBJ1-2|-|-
TGTGCCAGCAGGAGGATCTATGGCTACACCTTC
CASRRIYGYTF
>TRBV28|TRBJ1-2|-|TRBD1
TGTGCCAGCAACTGGGCTCGGGACAGGGATTACTATGGCTACACCTTC
CASNWARDRDYYGYTF
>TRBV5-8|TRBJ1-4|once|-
TGTGCCAGCAGCTTCCCCGTGCACAGGACTAATGAAAAACTGTTTTTT
CASSFPVHRTNEKLFF
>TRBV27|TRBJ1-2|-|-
TGTGCCAGCAGTTTTCTGGGGGGCAGGGGCCTCACTAACTATGGCTACACCTTC
CASSFLGGRGLTNYGYTF
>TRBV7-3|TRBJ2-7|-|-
TGTGCCAGCAGCCCAGGGTTGATATACGAGCAGTACTTC
CASSPGLIYEQYF
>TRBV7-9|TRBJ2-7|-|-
TGTGCCAGCAGCTTCTCCGGGGCCTCCTACGAGCAGTACTTC
CASSFSGASYEQYF
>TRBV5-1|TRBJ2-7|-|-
TGCGCCAGCAGCTTGGACAGACTTTACTCCTACGAGCAGTACTTC
CASSLDRLYSYEQYF
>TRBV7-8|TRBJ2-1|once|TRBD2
TGTGCCAGCAGCTCCCCGGGGGTAAGCGGGGTACCCTACAATGAGCAGTTCTTC
CASSSPGVSGVPYNEQFF
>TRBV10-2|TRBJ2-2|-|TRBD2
TGCGCCAGCAGCGTGCTATGGGGGGGGAACACCGGGGAGCTGTTTTTT
CASSVLWGGNTGELFF
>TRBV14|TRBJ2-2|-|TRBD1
TGTGCCAGCAGCCTCACCTTCTACAGGGGCGGCACCGGGGAGCTGTTTTTT
CASSLTFYRGGTGELFF
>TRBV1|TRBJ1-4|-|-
TGCACCAGCAGACACGACGGACACCGTAATGAAAAACTGTTTTTT
CTSRHDGHRNEKLFF
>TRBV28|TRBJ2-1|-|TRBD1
TGTGCCAGCAGCCGGGACAGGACCTACAATGAGCAGTTCTTC
CASSRDRTYNEQFF
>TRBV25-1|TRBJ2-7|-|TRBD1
TGTGCCAGCAGTTTTCGGGGCAGGGGGTACGAGCAGTACTTC
CASSFRGRGYEQYF
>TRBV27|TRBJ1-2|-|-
TGTGCCAGCAGTCCGGGGGATGGCTACACCTTC
CASSPGDGYTF
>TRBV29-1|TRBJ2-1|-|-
TGCAGCGCCATGAAGACTAGGGGCTTAGTGAATGAGCAGTTCTTC
CSAMKTRGLVNEQFF
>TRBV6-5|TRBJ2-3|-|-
TGTGCCAGCAGTTACTCGGAGGAAGCAGATACGCAGTATTTT
CASSYSEEADTQYF